These T cell receptor beta chains were read from a single sample in a study of blood T cell repertoires in COVID-19. Here immunoSEQ multiplex PCR was the method, and the copy in TCRdb shows in-frame clones only, minus some. The data show roughly 66,000 clones, about nine tenths seen once. Material for sequencing was peripheral blood. These receptors were obtained from a human donor in a cohort sampled during active COVID-19. Each CDR3 is given with its conserved first and last residue. The D gene is left open where the match is weak. Not every row has a clone size; where given, it reads once, few, many or a size class.

D	V	J	size	DNA	CDR3
-	TRBV27	TRBJ1-1	once	TGTGCCAGCAGTTCGCCACGGGGGAACACTGAAGCTTTCTTT	CASSSPRGNTEAFF
TRBD1	TRBV5-1	TRBJ2-1	-	TGCGCCAGCAGCTTGGGGGACAGCTCCTACAATGAGCAGTTCTTC	CASSLGDSSYNEQFF
TRBD1	TRBV24-1	TRBJ2-7	-	TGTGCCACCAGTGAGCAAACCGGGACAGGCTCCTACGAGCAGTACTTC	CATSEQTGTGSYEQYF
-	TRBV5-1	TRBJ2-7	-	TGCGCCAGCAGCGCGGGGACCTCGACGACCTACGAGCAGTACTTC	CASSAGTSTTYEQYF
-	TRBV5-4	TRBJ1-1	once	TGTGCCAGCAGCTTGGATCCAGAGAACACTGAAGCTTTCTTT	CASSLDPENTEAFF
-	TRBV3-1/TRBV3-2	TRBJ2-1	once	TGTGCCAGCAGCCAAAAGAGGATAGCGGAGTCATCATACAATGAGCAGTTCTTC	CASSQKRIAESSYNEQFF
TRBD2	TRBV27	TRBJ2-5	-	TGTGCCAGCAGTTTAATAGCGGGGGGCCGGGAGACCCAGTACTTC	CASSLIAGGRETQYF
-	TRBV30	TRBJ1-5	-	TGTGCCTGGAGTGGAGAGAACAATCAGCCCCAGCATTTT	CAWSGENNQPQHF
-	TRBV1	TRBJ2-3	-	TGCACCAGCAGCCAAGGACTAGCGGCCCTGGGGTGCCTGAGCACAGATACGCAGTATTTT	CTSSQGLAALGCLSTDTQYF
-	TRBV28	TRBJ1-2	-	TGTGCCAGCAGCGGGGGGCAAACCTATGGCTACACCTTC	CASSGGQTYGYTF
-	TRBV27	TRBJ2-5	once	TGTGCCAGCAGTTGGGCAGTCCAAGAGACCCAGTACTTC	CASSWAVQETQYF
TRBD1	TRBV7-9	TRBJ2-7	-	TGTGCCAGCAGCTTACCGGGACAGGGAGTCGAGCAGTACTTC	CASSLPGQGVEQYF
-	TRBV4-3	TRBJ1-3	-	TGCGCCAGCAGCCAAGATTCAACGCGGGGAAACACCATATATTTT	CASSQDSTRGNTIYF
TRBD2	TRBV5-1	TRBJ2-1	-	TGCGCCAGCAGTTTTACGGGACTAGTCGGCAATGAGCAGTTCTTC	CASSFTGLVGNEQFF
-	TRBV6-6	TRBJ1-2	-	TGTGCCAGCAGAGATGGCGGGGGAGGGTATGGCTACACCTTC	CASRDGGGGYGYTF
-	TRBV6-6	TRBJ1-3	-	TGTGCCAGCAGTTACGGGGGGACTGGAAACACCATATATTTT	CASSYGGTGNTIYF
TRBD1	TRBV4-3	TRBJ2-1	few	TGCGCCAGCAGCCGAGGACAGGGCAGTTGGGATGAGCAGTTCTTC	CASSRGQGSWDEQFF
TRBD2	TRBV18	TRBJ2-2	-	TGTGCCAGCTCACCACTCGCGGGAGGGAACACCGGGGAGCTGTTTTTT	CASSPLAGGNTGELFF
-	TRBV3-1/TRBV3-2	TRBJ2-7	-	TGTGCCAGCAGCCACGGGGCCTACGAGCAGTACTTC	CASSHGAYEQYF
TRBD1	TRBV19	TRBJ2-5	-	TGTGCCAGTACCGGACAGGGGATGAAGACCCAGTACTTC	CASTGQGMKTQYF
TRBD1	TRBV27	TRBJ1-6	-	TGTGCCAGCAGTTTGACAGGGGCTACCTCCTATAATTCACCCCTCCACTTT	CASSLTGATSYNSPLHF
TRBD1	TRBV11-2	TRBJ2-5	-	TGTGCCAGCAGCCCGCCAAGCAACAGGGGAGCGGAGACCCAGTACTTC	CASSPPSNRGAETQYF
-	TRBV18	TRBJ2-3	once	TGTGCCAGCTCACAACAGGCTTGGGATACGCAGTATTTT	CASSQQAWDTQYF
-	TRBV28	TRBJ1-2	-	TGTGCCAGCAGTTTAGCCGGAGGGGGGGGCTATGGCTACACCTTC	CASSLAGGGGYGYTF
-	TRBV5-4	TRBJ2-3	-	TGTGCCAGCAGCTTGGTAGCCGCAGATACGCAGTATTTT	CASSLVAADTQYF
-	TRBV2	TRBJ1-5	-	TGTGCCAGCGGAAGAGCAGGGAATAGCAATCAGCCCCAGCATTTT	CASGRAGNSNQPQHF